This T cell receptor beta chain was sequenced during a study of blood T cell repertoires in COVID-19. Overall study context: The United States, Italy and Spain were the sources of the acute and convalescent COVID-19 samples. From T cells, B-cell-depleted T cells, or PBMCs came the material, which was cDNA or gDNA.

As processed by the authors: Amplifying reference gene primers gave estimates of nucleated cell counts. Some clones are missing from TCRdb's copy, which holds only in-frame ones; the method was immunoSEQ multiplex PCR. V, J and clone size reflect that table, while D and trimming were determined from the DNA. Among more than 60,000 clones, about four fifths were seen once, and the ten largest hold roughly 13%. Trimming at V came to 4 bases and at J to 5 bases, leaving 7 bases not matched to a gene. CDR1 PRHDT and CDR2 FYEKMQ come from the germline V gene (reference sequence). CDR3 length: 16 residues.

This sequence joins TRBV13 and TRBJ2-7; the match to TRBD2 covers 14 bases. Sequences were obtained from peripheral blood. The sequence came from a woman aged 80 or over with acute or convalescent COVID-19. The CDR3 region is CASSSGLAGAGHEQYF. The CDR3 DNA sequence: TGTGCCAGCAGCTCGGGACTAGCGGGAGCGGGCCACGAGCAGTACTTC.